Listed here are 9 T cell receptor beta chains from one sample, sequenced in a study of T-cell memory formation after mild COVID-19. TCRdb analysed the 5' RACE reads with MiXCR anew, one entry per CDR3 protein. Of fewer than 650,000 distinct CDR3 sequences listed, roughly 17% are singletons. Sequenced input: PBMCs or a T cell subset sorted from them (not recorded which). These receptors originate from an adult woman who had mild COVID-19 (a few samples of this study predate the infection). Cell type and time point are not known.

V and J are TRBV7-9 and TRBJ1-2; D may be TRBD1 (6 bases). The CDR3 is made up of 18 amino acids. The ends were cut back, 5 bases at V and 7 bases at J, with 29 bases in the middle. Looked up from germline, CDR1 is SEHNR and CDR2 is FQNEAQ (reference sequence). The CDR3 nucleotides read TGTGCCAGCAGCCCAGGCGGATCGAAACAGGGCCTCTCGGGTGGCTACACCTTC. It translates to CASSPGGSKQGLSGGYTF. The variable domain in full, with the rest retrieved from reference TRBV7-9 and TRBJ1-2, is DTGVSQNPRHKITKRGQNVTFRCDPISEHNRLYWYRQTLGQGPEFLTYFQNEAQLEKSRLLSDRFSAERPKGSFSTLEIQRTEQGDSAMYLCASSPGGSKQGLSGGYTFGSGTRLTVV.

V gene TRBV3-1 combines with J gene TRBJ2-4; D might be TRBD1 (6 bases). CDR3 length equals 15 residues. Germline CDR1 is LGHDT and CDR2 is YNNKEL (reference sequence). Trimming took off 4 bases at V and 0 bases at J, with 10 bases between the two ends. The CDR3 loop reads CASSRIQGAKNIQYF. The CDR3 DNA follows: TGTGCCAGCAGCCGCATACAGGGAGCCAAAAACATTCAGTACTTC.

The chain combines TRBV3-1 with TRBJ1-2; D is ambiguous. Trimming removed 5 bases at V and 0 bases at J, with 7 bases between. Germline V gene lookup returns CDR1 LGHDT and CDR2 YNNKEL (reference sequence). This CDR3 region has 13 residues. The CDR3 sequence: CASSYTANYGYTF. The DNA for the CDR3 is TGTGCCAGCAGCTATACAGCTAACTATGGCTACACCTTC.

This clonotype was seen repeatedly, ten times or more. The chain is built from TRBV11-2 and TRBJ2-7, with 10 bases fitting TRBD2. The V segment lost 5 bases and the J segment 0 bases; nucleotides outside the gene matches: 4. This CDR3 is 15 amino acids long. The V gene's germline CDR1 is SGHAT and CDR2 FQNNGV. CDR3 protein: CASSQLAGPSYEQYF. The CDR3 DNA follows: TGTGCCAGCAGCCAACTAGCGGGGCCCTCCTACGAGCAGTACTTC.

The genes are TRBV3-1 and TRBJ2-5; D remains ambiguous. CDR3 length: 12 amino acids. Germline V gene data show CDR1 as LGHDT and CDR2 as YNNKEL (reference sequence). V lost 1 base, J lost 3 bases, and 3 bases lay in between. DNA of the CDR3: TGTGCCAGCAGCCAAGTGAAAGAGACCCAGTACTTC. Translating gives CASSQVKETQYF.

This clonotype was found a few times. This sequence joins TRBV11-3 and TRBJ2-5; possibly TRBD2 for D (6 bases). The length of the CDR3 is 17 residues. Trimming took off 2 bases at V and 5 bases at J, with 21 bases between the two ends. CDR1 is SGHNT, CDR2 YENEEA, per germline. CDR3 DNA sequence: TGTGCCAGCAGCTTAAACCCCGGAGATAGCGGCCGGGAGACCCAGTACTTC. It yields the protein CASSLNPGDSGRETQYF.

The chain links TRBV23-1 to TRBJ1-6, with 11 nucleotides matching TRBD1. TRBV23-1 is recorded as an ORF, its role being uncertain. Losses at the gene ends were 6 bases for V and 9 bases for J; bases not matched to a gene: 4. The CDR3 runs 14 residues. The CDR3 nucleotides read TGCGCCAGCAGGGACAGGGGGCAGATTTCACCCCTCCACTTT. Translated, it gives CASRDRGQISPLHF.

The sample holds a few counts of this clonotype. The V and J genes are TRBV7-2 and TRBJ2-3, with 7 bases identical to TRBD2. Looked up from germline, CDR1 is SGHTA and CDR2 is FQGNSA. The V gene end was trimmed by 2 bases and the J gene end by 7 bases; junction bases not matched to a gene: 12. CDR3 length: 16 amino acids. This CDR3 is CASSLLRREIIHTQYF. As DNA, the CDR3 is TGTGCCAGCAGCTTATTAAGGCGGGAGATTATACATACGCAGTATTTT.

This clonotype was recorded a few times. The chain links TRBV2 to TRBJ1-1, with unresolved D. The length of the CDR3 is 13 residues. Germline V gene sequence: CDR1 SNHLY, CDR2 FYNNEI. V was pared by 10 bases and J by 2 bases, with 14 bases between. CDR3 amino acids: CATHLGFNTEAFF. CDR3 in DNA: TGTGCCACCCATCTGGGATTTAACACTGAAGCTTTCTTT.